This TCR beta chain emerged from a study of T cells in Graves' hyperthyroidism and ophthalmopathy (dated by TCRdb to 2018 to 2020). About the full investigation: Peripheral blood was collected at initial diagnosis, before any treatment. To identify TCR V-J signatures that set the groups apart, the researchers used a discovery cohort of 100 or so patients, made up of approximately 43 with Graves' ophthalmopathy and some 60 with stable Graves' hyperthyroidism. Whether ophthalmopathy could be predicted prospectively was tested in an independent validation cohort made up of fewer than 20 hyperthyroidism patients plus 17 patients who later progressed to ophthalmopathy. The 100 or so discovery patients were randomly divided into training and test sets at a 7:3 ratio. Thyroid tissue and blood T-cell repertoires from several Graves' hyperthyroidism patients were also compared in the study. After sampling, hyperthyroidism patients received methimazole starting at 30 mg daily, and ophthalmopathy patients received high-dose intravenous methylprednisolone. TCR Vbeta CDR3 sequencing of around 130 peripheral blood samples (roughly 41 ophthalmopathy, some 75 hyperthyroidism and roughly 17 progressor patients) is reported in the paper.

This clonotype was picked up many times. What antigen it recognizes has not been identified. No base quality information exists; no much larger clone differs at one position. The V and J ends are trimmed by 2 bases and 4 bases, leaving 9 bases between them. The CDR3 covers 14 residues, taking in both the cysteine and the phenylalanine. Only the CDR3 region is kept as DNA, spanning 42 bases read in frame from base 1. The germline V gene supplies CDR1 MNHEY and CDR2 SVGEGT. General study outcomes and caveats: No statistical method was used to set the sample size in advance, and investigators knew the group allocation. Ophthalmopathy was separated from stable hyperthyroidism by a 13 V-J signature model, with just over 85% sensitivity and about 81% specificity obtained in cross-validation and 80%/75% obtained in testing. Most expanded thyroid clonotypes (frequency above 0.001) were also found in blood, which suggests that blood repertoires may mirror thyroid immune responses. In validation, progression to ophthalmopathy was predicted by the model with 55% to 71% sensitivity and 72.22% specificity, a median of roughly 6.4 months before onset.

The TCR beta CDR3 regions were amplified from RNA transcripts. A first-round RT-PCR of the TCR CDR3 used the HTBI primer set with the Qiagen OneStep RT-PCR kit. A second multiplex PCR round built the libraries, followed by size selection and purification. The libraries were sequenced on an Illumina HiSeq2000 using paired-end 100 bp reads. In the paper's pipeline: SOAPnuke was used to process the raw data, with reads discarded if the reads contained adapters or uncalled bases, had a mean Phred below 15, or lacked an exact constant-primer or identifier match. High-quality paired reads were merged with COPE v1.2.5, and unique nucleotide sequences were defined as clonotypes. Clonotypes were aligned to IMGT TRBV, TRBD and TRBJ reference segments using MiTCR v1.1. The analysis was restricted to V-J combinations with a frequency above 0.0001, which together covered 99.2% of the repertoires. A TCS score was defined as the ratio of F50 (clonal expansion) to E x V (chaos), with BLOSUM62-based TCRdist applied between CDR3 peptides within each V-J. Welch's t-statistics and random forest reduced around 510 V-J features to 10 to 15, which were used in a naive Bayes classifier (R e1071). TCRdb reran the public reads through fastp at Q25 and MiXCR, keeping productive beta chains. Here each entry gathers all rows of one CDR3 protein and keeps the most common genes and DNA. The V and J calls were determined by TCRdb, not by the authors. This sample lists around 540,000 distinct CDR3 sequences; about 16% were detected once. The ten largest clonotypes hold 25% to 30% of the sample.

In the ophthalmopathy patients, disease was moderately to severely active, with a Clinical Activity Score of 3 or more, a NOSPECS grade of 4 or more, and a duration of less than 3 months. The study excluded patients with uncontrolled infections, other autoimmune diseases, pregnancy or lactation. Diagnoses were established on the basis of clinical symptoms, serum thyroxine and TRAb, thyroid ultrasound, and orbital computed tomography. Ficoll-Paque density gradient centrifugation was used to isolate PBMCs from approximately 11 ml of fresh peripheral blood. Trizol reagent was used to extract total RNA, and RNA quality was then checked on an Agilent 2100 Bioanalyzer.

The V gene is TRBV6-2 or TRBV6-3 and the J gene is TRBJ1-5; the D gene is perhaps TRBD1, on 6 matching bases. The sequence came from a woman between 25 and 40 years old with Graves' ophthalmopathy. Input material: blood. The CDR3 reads CASSYDRTNQPQHF. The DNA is TGTGCCAGCAGTTACGACAGGACTAATCAGCCCCAGCATTTT.